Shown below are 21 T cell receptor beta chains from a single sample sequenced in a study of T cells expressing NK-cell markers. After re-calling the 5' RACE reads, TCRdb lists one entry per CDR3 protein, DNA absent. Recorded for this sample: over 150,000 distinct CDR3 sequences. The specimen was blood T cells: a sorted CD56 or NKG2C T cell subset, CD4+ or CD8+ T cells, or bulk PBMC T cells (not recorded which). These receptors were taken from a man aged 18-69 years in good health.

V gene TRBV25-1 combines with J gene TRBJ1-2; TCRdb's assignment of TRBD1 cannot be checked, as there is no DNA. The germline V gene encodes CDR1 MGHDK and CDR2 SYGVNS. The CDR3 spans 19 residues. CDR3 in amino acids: CASSEYINRTVNTNYGYTF.

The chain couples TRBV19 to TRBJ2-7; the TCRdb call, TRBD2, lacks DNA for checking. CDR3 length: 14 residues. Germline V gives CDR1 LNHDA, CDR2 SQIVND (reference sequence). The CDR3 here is CASSYTGPTYEQYF. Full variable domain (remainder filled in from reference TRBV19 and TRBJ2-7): DGGITQSPKYLFRKEGQNVTLSCEQNLNHDAMYWYRQDPGQGLRLIYYSQIVNDFQKGDIAEGYSVSREKKESFPLTVTSAQKNPTAFYLCASSYTGPTYEQYFGPGTRLTVT.

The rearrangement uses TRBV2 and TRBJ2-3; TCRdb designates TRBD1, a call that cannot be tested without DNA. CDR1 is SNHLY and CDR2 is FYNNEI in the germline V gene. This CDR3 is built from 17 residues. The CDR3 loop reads CASRKKQGALLTDTQYF.

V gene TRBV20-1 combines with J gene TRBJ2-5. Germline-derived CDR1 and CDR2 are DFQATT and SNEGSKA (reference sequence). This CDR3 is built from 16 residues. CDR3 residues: CSARAPATVGQETQYF.

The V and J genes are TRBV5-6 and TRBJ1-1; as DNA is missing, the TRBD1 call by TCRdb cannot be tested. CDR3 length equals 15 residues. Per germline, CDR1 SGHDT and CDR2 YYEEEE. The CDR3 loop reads CASSLNRELNTEAFF.

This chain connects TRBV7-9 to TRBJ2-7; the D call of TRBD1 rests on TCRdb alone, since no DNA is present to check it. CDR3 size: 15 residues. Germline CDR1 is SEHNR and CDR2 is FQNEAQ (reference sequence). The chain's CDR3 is CASSLPGSRPYEQYF.

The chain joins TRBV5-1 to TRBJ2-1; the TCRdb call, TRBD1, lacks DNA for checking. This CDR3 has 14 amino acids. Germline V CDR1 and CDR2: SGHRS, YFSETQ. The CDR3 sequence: CASSFPLGGREQFF.

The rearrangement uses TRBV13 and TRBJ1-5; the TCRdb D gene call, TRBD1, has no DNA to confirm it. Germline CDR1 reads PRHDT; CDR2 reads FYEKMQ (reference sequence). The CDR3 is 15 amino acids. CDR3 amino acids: CASSQGQGAEQPQHF.

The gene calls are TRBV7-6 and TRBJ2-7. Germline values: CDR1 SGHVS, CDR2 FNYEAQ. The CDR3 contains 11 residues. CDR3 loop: CASSAGDEQYF. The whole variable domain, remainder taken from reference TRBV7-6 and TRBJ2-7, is GAGVSQSPRYKVTKRGQDVALRCDPISGHVSLYWYRQALGQGPEFLTYFNYEAQQDKSGLPNDRFSAERPEGSISTLTIQRTEQRDSAMYRCASSAGDEQYFGPGTRLTVT.

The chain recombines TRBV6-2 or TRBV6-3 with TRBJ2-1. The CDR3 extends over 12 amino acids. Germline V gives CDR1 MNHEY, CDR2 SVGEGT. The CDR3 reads CAISLGDNEQFF.

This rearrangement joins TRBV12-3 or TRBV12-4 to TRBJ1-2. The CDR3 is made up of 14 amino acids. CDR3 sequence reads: CASTEGPLSYGYTF.

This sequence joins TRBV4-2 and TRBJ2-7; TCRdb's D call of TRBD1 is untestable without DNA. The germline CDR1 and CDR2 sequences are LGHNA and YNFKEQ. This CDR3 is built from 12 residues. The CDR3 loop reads CASSRPPHEQYF.

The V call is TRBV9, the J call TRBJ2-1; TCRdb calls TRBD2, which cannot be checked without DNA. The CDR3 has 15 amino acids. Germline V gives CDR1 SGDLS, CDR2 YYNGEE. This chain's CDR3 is CASSVLGHSGNEQFF.

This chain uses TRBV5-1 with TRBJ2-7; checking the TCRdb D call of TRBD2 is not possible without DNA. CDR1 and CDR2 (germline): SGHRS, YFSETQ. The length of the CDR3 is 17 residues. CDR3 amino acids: CASSLDSGGAGLYEQYF.

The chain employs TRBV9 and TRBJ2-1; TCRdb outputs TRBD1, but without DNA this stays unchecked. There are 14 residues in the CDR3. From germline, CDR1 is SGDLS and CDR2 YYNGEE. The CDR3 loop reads CASSFGGGPYEQFF.

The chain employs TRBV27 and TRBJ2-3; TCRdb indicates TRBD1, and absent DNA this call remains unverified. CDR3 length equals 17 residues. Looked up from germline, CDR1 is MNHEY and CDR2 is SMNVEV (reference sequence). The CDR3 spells CASSLLGPQGAEDTQYF.

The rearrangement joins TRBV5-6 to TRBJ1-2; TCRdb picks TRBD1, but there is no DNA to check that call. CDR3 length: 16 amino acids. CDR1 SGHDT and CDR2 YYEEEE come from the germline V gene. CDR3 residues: CASSISYRGRNYGYTF.

This CDR3 is CASSVSFSYEQYF. The chain carries TRBV2 and TRBJ2-7. CDR1 is SNHLY and CDR2 is FYNNEI in the germline V gene. The CDR3 spans 13 residues. The full variable domain, its missing parts supplied by reference TRBV2 and TRBJ2-7, is EPEVTQTPSHQVTQMGQEVILRCVPISNHLYFYWYRQILGQKVEFLVSFYNNEISEKSEIFDDQFSVERPDGSNFTLKIRSTKLEDSAMYFCASSVSFSYEQYFGPGTRLTVT.

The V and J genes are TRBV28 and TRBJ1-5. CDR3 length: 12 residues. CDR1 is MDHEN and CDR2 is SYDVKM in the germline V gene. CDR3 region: CASGRAAQPQHF.

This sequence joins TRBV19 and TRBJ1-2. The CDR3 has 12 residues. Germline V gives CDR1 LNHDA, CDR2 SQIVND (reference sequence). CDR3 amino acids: CASRFGLEGYTF.

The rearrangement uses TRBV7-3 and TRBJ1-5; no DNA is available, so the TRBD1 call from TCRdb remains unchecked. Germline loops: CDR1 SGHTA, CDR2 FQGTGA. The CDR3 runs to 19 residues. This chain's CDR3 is CASSSNYPRQGDSNQPQHF.